The sequence of this TCR beta chain was determined in a study of blood T cell repertoires in COVID-19. Study overall: Researchers got acute and convalescent COVID-19 samples from the United States, Italy and Spain. Sources were T cells, B-cell-depleted T cells, or PBMCs; the material itself was cDNA or gDNA.

The authors' processing: The authors estimated nucleated cell counts from reference gene primer amplification. TCRdb keeps only in-frame clones here, not all; method: immunoSEQ multiplex PCR. V and J calls and clone size are those listed in that table; D and trimming were worked out from the DNA. The repertoire includes approximately 140,000 clones, 65% to 85% of them detected once, and 10% to 15% sits in the top ten. Trimming left V 2 bases short and J 0 bases short, with 12 bases between. The CDR3 length is 17 residues. CDR1 is SGDLS, CDR2 YYNGEE, per germline. The source of this sequence is a man in his 60s with active or convalescent COVID-19. The chain employs TRBV9 and TRBJ2-6; D is undetermined. Material for sequencing was peripheral blood. Written as DNA, the CDR3 is TGTGCCAGCAGCGTTCCTCTACGTTACTCTGGGGCCAACGTCCTGACTTTC. It specifies CASSVPLRYSGANVLTF. The full variable domain, completed using reference TRBV9 and TRBJ2-6, is DSGVTQTPKHLITATGQRVTLRCSPRSGDLSVYWYQQSLDQGLQFLIQYYNGEERAKGNILERFSAQQFPDLHSELNLSSLELGDSALYFCASSVPLRYSGANVLTFGAGSRLTVL.